This passage covers 32 T cell receptor beta chains from one sample sequenced in a study of CD8+ T cells in alopecia areata. Specified treatment: oral pan-JAK inhibitor, 5-10 mg twice daily. In each case, RNA was isolated and then reverse transcribed into cDNA as the sequencing template. Generated by immunoSEQ multiplex PCR, the TCRdb table keeps only in-frame clones and is missing some. The sample has 90,000 to 150,000 clones; around 53% are singletons. Sequencing was performed on CD4+ T cells sorted from blood, taken at week 4, from a patient treated with tofacitinib. These receptor sequences come from a human donor with alopecia areata.

The table lists this clone with a few counts. The CDR3 here is CASSLGGGRIVDGGYTF. CDR3 nucleotides: TGCGCCAGCAGCTTGGGTGGGGGGCGCATTGTGGACGGAGGCTACACCTTC. The chain is built from TRBV5-1 and TRBJ1-2, with a possible D match to TRBD1 (6 bases). V was shortened by 0 bases and J by 8 bases, with 23 bases between the two germline ends. The CDR3 runs 17 residues. The V gene's germline CDR1 is SGHRS and CDR2 YFSETQ. The variable domain in full, completed from reference TRBV5-1 and TRBJ1-2, reads KAGVTQTPRYLIKTRGQQVTLSCSPISGHRSVSWYQQTPGQGLQFLFEYFSETQRNKGNFPGRFSGRQFSNSRSEMNVSTLELGDSALYLCASSLGGGRIVDGGYTFGSGTRLTVV.

This clone was found a few times. The V and J genes are TRBV7-9 and TRBJ2-5; 7 bases map to TRBD1. The V gene end was trimmed by 3 bases and the J gene end by 1 base; junction bases not matched to a gene: 5. From germline, CDR1 is SEHNR and CDR2 FQNEAQ (reference sequence). This CDR3 spans 15 amino acids. CDR3 DNA sequence: TGTGCCAGCAGCTTTGGGGACAGCACCCAAGAGACCCAGTACTTC. Amino acids: CASSFGDSTQETQYF.

A few counts support this clone. The gene calls are TRBV7-9 and TRBJ2-5; D remains ambiguous. This CDR3 spans 15 amino acids. V was trimmed by 0 bases and J by 4 bases, leaving 12 bases between them. Germline CDR1 is SEHNR and CDR2 is FQNEAQ (reference sequence). The CDR3 DNA is TGTGCCAGCAGCTTAGCCTCGGGTACCCTAGAGACCCAGTACTTC. Its protein product is CASSLASGTLETQYF.

The V call is TRBV7-6, the J call TRBJ1-3; 8 bases agree with TRBD1. V shed 5 bases and J 4 bases; nucleotides not matched to a gene: 4. Looked up from germline, CDR1 is SGHVS and CDR2 is FNYEAQ. This CDR3 spans 14 amino acids. CDR3 coding DNA: TGTGCCAGCAGCGCCCGGGACAGGGGAAACACCATATATTTT. The encoded protein is CASSARDRGNTIYF.

V usage is TRBV5-1 and J usage is TRBJ2-7; D is undetermined. This CDR3 region has 11 residues. V was trimmed by 0 bases and J by 5 bases, leaving 3 bases between them. The V gene's germline CDR1 is SGHRS and CDR2 YFSETQ. DNA of the CDR3: TGCGCCAGCAGCTTGGAGAACGAGCAGTACTTC. Its translation: CASSLENEQYF.

The V call is TRBV29-1, the J call TRBJ2-1; D gene unclear. The germline V and J ends were trimmed by 4 bases and 9 bases, with 13 bases remaining between them. The CDR3 contains 12 residues. CDR1 is SQVTM and CDR2 is ANQGSEA in the germline V gene. CDR3 in DNA: TGCAGCGTTGGGCAGGAAACGAGTGAGCAGTTCTTC. It translates to CSVGQETSEQFF.

V gene TRBV29-1 combines with J gene TRBJ2-6; unclear D gene. Germline loops: CDR1 SQVTM, CDR2 ANQGSEA. This CDR3 is 15 amino acids long. Trimming left V 4 bases short and J 0 bases short, with 10 bases between. For the CDR3, the DNA is TGCAGCGTTGGGGGAAGAAACTCTGGGGCCAACGTCCTGACTTTC. Amino acids: CSVGGRNSGANVLTF.

The chain carries TRBV5-1 and TRBJ1-4; D not certain. With 0 bases removed from V and 6 bases from J, the gap between germline ends came to 9 bases. Germline V gene lookup returns CDR1 SGHRS and CDR2 YFSETQ. The CDR3 runs 14 residues. The CDR3: CASSLGPSDEKLFF. The CDR3 coding sequence is TGCGCCAGCAGCTTGGGACCTAGCGATGAAAAACTGTTTTTT.

J is TRBJ2-7 and V is TRBV6-5, with D tentatively TRBD1 or TRBD2 (5 bases each). Trimming shortened V by 6 bases and J by 0 bases, and 9 bases separated the two germline ends. The germline V gene has CDR1 MNHEY and CDR2 SVGAGI. This CDR3 has 13 amino acids. CDR3 protein: CASRGTHSYEQYF. CDR3 DNA sequence: TGTGCCAGCAGGGGGACCCACTCCTACGAGCAGTACTTC.

The V and J genes are TRBV25-1 and TRBJ2-7, with D perhaps matching TRBD1 or TRBD2 (7 bases each). V dropped 2 bases and J dropped 1 base, with 18 bases sitting between them. Germline CDR1 reads MGHDK; CDR2 reads SYGVNS. The CDR3 length is 17 residues. The CDR3 is CASSEHRGGRGSYEQYF. CDR3 sequence (DNA): TGTGCCAGCAGTGAACATAGGGGGGGCAGGGGGTCCTACGAGCAGTACTTC.

Comment on this clone: A much larger clone lies one base from this, so it may be a read error. The V gene is TRBV2, the J gene TRBJ1-5; 8 nucleotides match TRBD1. Germline-derived CDR1 and CDR2 are SNHLY and FYNNEI. The J segment lost 1 base and the V segment lost 4 bases, leaving 0 bases of the junction unmatched. This CDR3 has 14 residues. The CDR3 DNA sequence: TGTGCCAGCAGTGGACAGGGGAGCAATCAGCCCCAGCATTTT. Translating gives CASSGQGSNQPQHF.

V and J are TRBV11-2 and TRBJ1-2, with a possible D match to TRBD1 (5 bases). The CDR3 loop spans 14 amino acids. CDR1 SGHAT and CDR2 FQNNGV come from the germline V gene. The ends were cut back, 5 bases at V and 5 bases at J, with 15 bases in the middle. CDR3 sequence (DNA): TGTGCCAGCAGCCCACAGGAGGGATATTATGGCTACACCTTC. Translated, it gives CASSPQEGYYGYTF.

This clone has just one count. This chain uses TRBV9 with TRBJ2-7, with D possibly being TRBD2 (5 bases). CDR3 length: 13 residues. Trimming removed 0 bases from V and 7 bases from J, with 11 bases in between. Germline V gene data show CDR1 as SGDLS and CDR2 as YYNGEE. The CDR3 here is CASSVELRGEQYF. Here the CDR3 DNA reads TGTGCCAGCAGCGTAGAGCTCCGAGGGGAGCAGTACTTC. The full variable domain, rest sourced from reference TRBV9 and TRBJ2-7, is DSGVTQTPKHLITATGQRVTLRCSPRSGDLSVYWYQQSLDQGLQFLIQYYNGEERAKGNILERFSAQQFPDLHSELNLSSLELGDSALYFCASSVELRGEQYFGPGTRLTVT.

As concerns this clone: The junction departs from germline at one end; a sequencing error may be responsible. J is TRBJ1-2 and V is TRBV30; D unclear. Germline CDR1 and CDR2: GTSNPN and SVGIG (reference sequence). CDR3 size: 12 residues. CDR3 in amino acids: CAWSVYKVVQGF. The CDR3 bases are TGTGCCTGGAGTGTTTATAAGGTGGTACAAGGATTC.

This clone turned up a few times. The chain links TRBV7-2 to TRBJ2-5; TRBD1 agrees at 9 bases. CDR1 and CDR2 (germline): SGHTA, FQGNSA. The CDR3 spans 18 residues. V was clipped by 0 bases and J by 5 bases; unmatched bases: 13. CDR3 sequence: CASSLASGTGSRRETQYF. CDR3 in DNA: TGTGCCAGCAGCTTAGCGTCCGGGACAGGGAGCCGTCGGGAGACCCAGTACTTC.

The V gene is TRBV29-1, the J gene TRBJ2-3; 7 bases agree with TRBD2. Germline-derived CDR1 and CDR2 are SQVTM and ANQGSEA. V was pared by 3 bases and J by 4 bases, with 7 bases of the junction left unmatched. The CDR3 has 14 amino acids. The CDR3 DNA reads TGCAGCGTTGAGCCAGCGGGGAAACCAGATACGCAGTATTTT. Translating gives CSVEPAGKPDTQYF.

This clone was picked up a small number of times. CDR3 protein: CASSHEGETQYF. DNA of the CDR3: TGCGCCAGCAGTCATGAGGGGGAGACCCAGTACTTC. The V and J genes are TRBV5-1 and TRBJ2-5, with D possibly called TRBD1 or TRBD2 (5 bases each). V was pared by 5 bases and J by 5 bases, with 10 bases between. Per the germline V gene, CDR1 is SGHRS and CDR2 is YFSETQ. The length of the CDR3 is 12 residues. The variable domain in full, with the rest retrieved from reference TRBV5-1 and TRBJ2-5, is KAGVTQTPRYLIKTRGQQVTLSCSPISGHRSVSWYQQTPGQGLQFLFEYFSETQRNKGNFPGRFSGRQFSNSRSEMNVSTLELGDSALYLCASSHEGETQYFGPGTRLLVL.

The chain couples TRBV23-1 to TRBJ1-1; perhaps TRBD1 as D (6 bases). TRBV23-1 belongs to the ORF category, with a function that is uncertain. V shed 3 bases and J shed 0 bases, with 20 bases lying between them. The length of the CDR3 is 18 residues. The CDR3 is CASSHLIPQGCMNTEAFF. The CDR3 DNA reads as TGCGCCAGCAGTCACCTAATTCCACAGGGTTGCATGAACACTGAAGCTTTCTTT.

The chain is built from TRBV7-8 and TRBJ2-3, with a weak D call TRBD1 (5 bases). The CDR3 has 15 residues. Trimming removed 1 base from V and 5 bases from J, with 13 bases in between. From germline, CDR1 is SGHVS and CDR2 FQNEAQ. The CDR3 reads CASSLGAGRRDTQYF. In DNA, the CDR3 is TGTGCCAGCAGCTTAGGTGCAGGGCGCCGAGATACGCAGTATTTT.

J is TRBJ2-6 and V is TRBV29-1; tentative D call: TRBD1 (6 bases). Germline CDR1 reads SQVTM; CDR2 reads ANQGSEA. V lost 0 bases to trimming and J lost 3 bases, with 9 bases between them. The CDR3 is 15 residues long. The CDR3 reads CSVEDRRGGANVLTF. Here the CDR3 DNA reads TGCAGCGTTGAAGATCGCAGGGGTGGGGCCAACGTCCTGACTTTC.

The chain recombines TRBV9 with TRBJ2-7; 8 positions agree with TRBD1. Germline loops: CDR1 SGDLS, CDR2 YYNGEE. V shed 0 bases and J 6 bases; nucleotides not matched to a gene: 8. This CDR3 region has 15 residues. The CDR3 region has the DNA TGTGCCAGCAGCGTAGGCTCAGGGGGCGAGGGCGAGCAGTACTTC. Translation: CASSVGSGGEGEQYF.

This clone was detected only once. The chain links TRBV29-1 to TRBJ2-7, with D perhaps given as TRBD1 or TRBD2 (5 bases each). Trimming took off 7 bases at V and 3 bases at J, with 13 bases between the two ends. The CDR3 is 12 amino acids. CDR1 is SQVTM, CDR2 ANQGSEA, per germline. This chain's CDR3 is CSGGTTIYEQYF. In nucleotides, the CDR3 is TGCAGCGGGGGGACCACCATCTACGAGCAGTACTTC.

In its sample, this clone was seen a few times. This rearrangement joins TRBV7-9 to TRBJ1-5; D ambiguous. Trimming cost V 5 bases and J 2 bases, with 7 bases left between them. From germline, CDR1 is SEHNR and CDR2 FQNEAQ (reference sequence). There are 13 residues in the CDR3. The CDR3 DNA reads TGTGCCAGCAGCCAAGTCCGCAATCAGCCCCAGCATTTT. This sequence encodes CASSQVRNQPQHF.

The chain links TRBV30 to TRBJ1-1, with TRBD1 identical over 7 bases. Per germline, CDR1 GTSNPN and CDR2 SVGIG (reference sequence). There are 14 residues in the CDR3. Unmatched junction bases numbered 5, after V lost 0 bases and J lost 4 bases. Written as DNA, the CDR3 is TGTGCCTGGAGTGTGTCAGGGGGAGCCACTGAAGCTTTCTTT. The encoded protein is CAWSVSGGATEAFF.

The chain uses TRBV6-5 and TRBJ1-1; no reliable D call. CDR1 is MNHEY and CDR2 is SVGAGI in the germline V gene. V was pared by 6 bases and J by 0 bases, with 8 bases between. The CDR3 has 13 amino acids. The CDR3 protein is CASSPGVNTEAFF. The CDR3 DNA reads TGTGCCAGCAGCCCTGGCGTGAACACTGAAGCTTTCTTT.

The V call is TRBV7-2, the J call TRBJ2-1; 12 bases map to TRBD2. This CDR3 region has 15 residues. The V and J ends lost 4 bases and 7 bases, in that order; junction bases with no gene match: 5. CDR1 is SGHTA, CDR2 FQGNSA, per germline. CDR3 residues: CASSSTGLAGNEQFF. CDR3 coding DNA: TGTGCCAGCAGCTCCACCGGACTAGCGGGAAATGAGCAGTTCTTC.

The chain is built from TRBV5-1 and TRBJ2-7, with 10 bases identical to TRBD1. CDR3 size: 14 residues. Germline loops: CDR1 SGHRS, CDR2 YFSETQ. The trim removed 6 bases at V and 4 bases at J, leaving 7 bases unmatched. For the CDR3, the DNA is TGCGCCAGCACACCCGGGGACAGGGGATACGAGCAGTACTTC. Translated, it gives CASTPGDRGYEQYF. Drawing the rest from reference TRBV5-1 and TRBJ2-7, the complete variable domain is KAGVTQTPRYLIKTRGQQVTLSCSPISGHRSVSWYQQTPGQGLQFLFEYFSETQRNKGNFPGRFSGRQFSNSRSEMNVSTLELGDSALYLCASTPGDRGYEQYFGPGTRLTVT.

The chain uses TRBV15 and TRBJ2-5; 7 bases line up with TRBD2. Germline loops: CDR1 LNHNV, CDR2 YYDKDF (reference sequence). V lost 1 base and J lost 2; bases outside the gene matches: 4. This CDR3 contains 15 residues. CDR3 in DNA: TGTGCCACCAGCAGAGCCGGACTAGTTCAAGAGACCCAGTACTTC. Translated: CATSRAGLVQETQYF.

V gene TRBV7-2 combines with J gene TRBJ2-4; a weak D match, TRBD2 (5 bases). This CDR3 has 16 residues. CDR1 and CDR2 from the germline V gene are SGHTA and FQGNSA. V lost 5 bases and J 2 bases, leaving 16 bases between the germline ends. The CDR3 loop reads CASSPSPTRTKNIQYF. DNA for the CDR3: TGTGCCAGCAGCCCCAGCCCTACTAGAACCAAAAACATTCAGTACTTC.

A note on this clone: Other nucleotide sequences in the sample specify the same CDR3. This chain joins TRBV29-1 and TRBJ1-1, with a weak D call TRBD1 (5 bases). The CDR3 length is 12 residues. Deletions cut 4 bases from V and 6 bases from J, with 12 bases between. Germline loops: CDR1 SQVTM, CDR2 ANQGSEA. The CDR3 bases are TGCAGCGTTGCGAGGGGAGGCGCTGAAGCTTTCTTT. This translates into CSVARGGAEAFF.

The V and J genes are TRBV30 and TRBJ1-2, with D uncertain. Deletions cut 3 bases from V and 5 bases from J, with 13 bases between. The CDR3 extends over 13 amino acids. CDR1 and CDR2 from the germline V gene are GTSNPN and SVGIG (reference sequence). The CDR3 here is CAWSPQYTYGYTF. The CDR3 nucleotides are TGTGCCTGGAGCCCGCAATACACGTATGGCTACACCTTC.

This clone came up a few times. The chain joins TRBV6-1 to TRBJ2-1, with a possible D match to TRBD1 (6 bases). The CDR3 is made up of 12 amino acids. The V and J ends lost 4 bases and 7 bases respectively, with 8 bases between them. CDR1 and CDR2 (germline): MNHNS, SASEGT. The CDR3 nucleotides are TGTGCCAGCAGTGGGACAGTGAATGAGCAGTTCTTC. Its protein is CASSGTVNEQFF.